The clone carrying this T cell receptor (beta chain) is judged medium-sized. Its antigen remains unknown. V lost 5 bases to trimming and J lost 12 bases, with 10 bases between them. This CDR3 is 11 amino acids long. The germline gives CDR1 MGHDK, CDR2 SYGVNS. During colonoscopy, one to two rectal pinch biopsies were collected. The data derive from a study of pediatric ulcerative colitis. Each sample received Survey-level depth of up to 500,000 reads. The repertoire was sequenced with immunoSEQ multiplex PCR; TCRdb's copy has only in-frame clones and lacks some. The table has around 40,000 clones, 65% to 85% seen once. Findings and caveats of the study: Rectal repertoires separated controls, mild-moderate and acute severe colitis.

The TCR comes from a boy younger than 18 with severe ulcerative colitis. This chain joins TRBV25-1 and TRBJ1-4; the D is unclear. What was sequenced was gut tissue. The CDR3 spells CASSPGRELFF. CDR3 sequence (DNA): TGTGCCAGCAGTCCCGGGAGAGAACTGTTTTTT.